The next 12 T cell receptor beta chains were all read from a single sample in a study of cytomegalovirus exposure and HLA in healthy donors. Primers: 60 Vbeta forward and 13 Jbeta reverse. TCRdb keeps only in-frame clones here, not all; method: immunoSEQ multiplex PCR. The sample's table shows about 50,000 clones. Input material: PBMCs. The source is a man between 18 and 29 years old in good health and CMV-seropositive.

J is TRBJ2-1 and V is TRBV7-6; TRBD2 matches at 8 bases. The CDR3 runs to 16 residues. After removal of 5 bases from V and 0 bases from J, the junction contained 6 bases not matched to a gene. CDR1 is SGHVS and CDR2 is FNYEAQ in the germline V gene. This chain's CDR3 is CASSPRTSSSYNEQFF. For the CDR3, the DNA is TGTGCCAGCAGCCCCAGGACTAGCAGCTCCTACAATGAGCAGTTCTTC.

The chain employs TRBV6-1 and TRBJ1-2, with a weak D call TRBD1 (5 bases). The CDR3 sequence is 15 residues long. Germline V gives CDR1 MNHNS, CDR2 SASEGT. Trimming removed 1 base at V and 5 bases at J, with 14 bases between. The CDR3, as DNA: TGTGCCAGCAGTGAAGGCGGGGCGAGGGAATATGGCTACACCTTC. Its translation is CASSEGGAREYGYTF.

The chain carries TRBV7-8 and TRBJ1-4; D not resolved. From germline, CDR1 is SGHVS and CDR2 FQNEAQ. Between the trimmed V and J ends, which lost 5 bases and 0 bases, there was a span of 10 bases. The CDR3 spans 15 residues. The CDR3 reads CASSLTASTNEKLFF. DNA for the CDR3: TGTGCCAGCAGCCTAACAGCCTCAACTAATGAAAAACTGTTTTTT.

The CDR3 DNA reads TGTGCCAGCAGCTCAGACAGATCCTATAGCAATCAGCCCCAGCATTTT. Translation gives CASSSDRSYSNQPQHF. V usage is TRBV7-8 and J usage is TRBJ1-5; D perhaps matches TRBD1 (5 bases). The CDR3 has 16 residues. Per germline, CDR1 SGHVS and CDR2 FQNEAQ. The V and J ends lost 4 bases and 0 bases respectively, with 13 bases between them. Looking up the rest from reference TRBV7-8 and TRBJ1-5 gives the full variable domain: GAGVSQSPRYKVAKRGQDVALRCDPISGHVSLFWYQQALGQGPEFLTYFQNEAQLDKSGLPSDRFFAERPEGSVSTLKIQRTQQEDSAVYLCASSSDRSYSNQPQHFGDGTRLSIL.

This sequence joins TRBV10-3 and TRBJ1-2; 8 positions agree with TRBD1. Trimming removed 4 bases from V and 8 bases from J; junction bases left unmatched: 6. The CDR3 consists of 13 residues. In germline, CDR1 is ENHRY, CDR2 SYGVKD. CDR3 sequence: CAISGTGMEGYTF. The CDR3, as DNA: TGTGCCATCAGTGGGACAGGGATGGAGGGCTACACCTTC.

The chain recombines TRBV27 with TRBJ1-2; D is possibly TRBD1 (5 bases). The CDR3 spans 13 residues. V was clipped by 5 bases and J by 4 bases, with 11 bases between them. Germline V gene sequence: CDR1 MNHEY, CDR2 SMNVEV (reference sequence). The CDR3 coding sequence is TGTGCCAGCAGTCCTCAGGGATTCTATGGCTACACCTTC. Translating gives CASSPQGFYGYTF.

The CDR3 sequence is CSVDLGTGHGELFF. CDR3 nucleotides: TGCAGCGTTGACCTCGGGACAGGGCACGGGGAGCTGTTTTTT. V usage is TRBV29-1 and J usage is TRBJ2-2, with 9 bases identical to TRBD1. Unmatched junction bases numbered 6, after V lost 3 bases and J lost 7 bases. This CDR3 is 14 amino acids long. Germline V gene sequence: CDR1 SQVTM, CDR2 ANQGSEA.

This chain uses TRBV19 with TRBJ1-5, with D perhaps matching TRBD1 (6 bases). Looked up from germline, CDR1 is LNHDA and CDR2 is SQIVND (reference sequence). Trimming removed 3 bases at V and 5 bases at J, with 11 bases between. This CDR3 region has 14 residues. The CDR3 nucleotides are TGTGCCAGTAGTATGACAGGAGGCGATCAGCCCCAGCATTTT. This gives the protein CASSMTGGDQPQHF.

The V gene is TRBV15, the J gene TRBJ2-2, with TRBD1 as a possible D gene (5 bases). In germline, CDR1 is LNHNV, CDR2 YYDKDF (reference sequence). This CDR3 contains 16 residues. V was trimmed by 3 bases and J by 5 bases, leaving 16 bases between them. CDR3 amino acids: CATSRGSGLETGELFF. The CDR3 DNA reads TGTGCCACCAGCAGGGGGTCAGGGTTAGAAACCGGGGAGCTGTTTTTT.

This chain uses TRBV5-1 with TRBJ1-2; 8 bases are a match to TRBD1. Looked up from germline, CDR1 is SGHRS and CDR2 is YFSETQ. The CDR3 is 20 amino acids. V was pared by 1 base and J by 0 bases, with 17 bases of the junction left unmatched. This chain's CDR3 is CASSLFLEPGQGGPNYGYTF. The DNA of the CDR3 is TGCGCCAGCAGCTTGTTCTTAGAGCCCGGACAGGGAGGTCCTAACTATGGCTACACCTTC.

The rearrangement joins TRBV2 to TRBJ1-4; TRBD1 might be the D (6 bases). The ends were cut back, 8 bases at V and 5 bases at J, with 18 bases in the middle. The CDR3 is 15 amino acids. Germline V gene data show CDR1 as SNHLY and CDR2 as FYNNEI. This chain's CDR3 is CASGYFQGKNEKLFF. DNA for the CDR3: TGTGCCAGCGGATACTTTCAGGGGAAGAATGAAAAACTGTTTTTT.

The chain links TRBV2 to TRBJ2-3, with D possibly TRBD1 on 6 matching bases. This CDR3 is 13 amino acids long. The V gene's germline CDR1 is SNHLY and CDR2 FYNNEI. CDR3 protein: CVTHREVEDTQYF. CDR3 sequence (DNA): TGTGTCACCCACAGGGAAGTAGAAGATACGCAGTATTTT.